This T cell receptor (beta chain) was recorded in a study of vaccination and CD4 T cells after COVID-19. Study context: Each convalescent patient was PCR positive for SARS-CoV-2 on nasal swab; 10 or so cases were mild and one severe. Blood was drawn a median roughly 67 days post second dose, range 14 to 241.

The time point denotes: late sampling 161 to 241 days after vaccination in three convalescent patients. TCRdb redid the calling of the PCR reads with MiXCR, one entry per CDR3 protein. The sample comprises 25,000 to 35,000 distinct CDR3 sequences, 50% of which are singletons, and under 6.5% rests with the top ten. The source is a human donor who had recovered from COVID-19. The specimen was CD4+ T cells from blood, collected about 7 months after SARS-CoV-2 vaccination.

The CDR3 DNA follows: TGTGCCAGCAGTCACCTACGGATTGAAGCTTTCTTT. Amino acid sequence: CASSHLRIEAFF. The chain joins TRBV6-2 or TRBV6-3 to TRBJ1-1; D gene unclear. The CDR3 has 12 residues. Germline CDR1 is MNHEY and CDR2 is SVGEGT. Trimming took 5 bases from V and 7 from J, leaving 11 bases between them.